Below, one TCR beta chain is given with its context. Its antigen is unknown. The junction does not match germline at one end; this may be a read error. This record belongs to a study of tumor and adjacent non-tumor tissue in lung cancer. Study observations and caveats: Tumor tissue had significantly higher TCR diversity than normal lung.

No cell sorting was done before RNA was extracted from the tissue. The library came from three nested PCR rounds adapted from ARM-PCR protocols. TCRdb redid the calling of the multiplex PCR reads with MiXCR, one entry per CDR3 protein. Of 120,000 or so distinct CDR3 sequences in the sample, 60% to 70% are singletons; the top ten hold 9.5% to 15%. CDR3 length equals 15 residues. The V gene's germline CDR1 is SGHNT and CDR2 YYREEE (reference sequence). The chain employs TRBV5-4 and TRBJ2-5, with TRBD2 matching over 9 bases. The sequencing sample was made of lung tumor tissue. This TCR was recovered from a man aged 30 to 39 with non-small cell lung cancer. In DNA, the CDR3 is TGTGTCAGCAGCTTGGCTAGCGGGGCACAAGAGACCCAGTACTTC. Protein: CVSSLASGAQETQYF.